Following are 32 T cell receptor beta chains from one sample sequenced in a study of blood T cell repertoires in COVID-19. Libraries were prepared by immunoSEQ multiplex PCR; TCRdb keeps only in-frame clonotypes and omits some of them. This sample has some 100,000 clones, with roughly 90% found just once. Source material: peripheral blood. Receptor source: a man aged 60 to 75 with acute or convalescent COVID-19.

This rearrangement joins TRBV14 to TRBJ2-7, with D maybe TRBD2 (5 bases). Trimming cost V 3 bases and J 2 bases, with 8 bases left between them. CDR3 size: 13 residues. Germline lookup yields CDR1 SGHDN and CDR2 FVKESK. CDR3: CASSQLLAYEQYF. CDR3 nucleotides: TGTGCCAGCAGCCAGCTACTAGCCTACGAGCAGTACTTC.

The gene calls are TRBV6-5 and TRBJ1-1; TRBD1 aligns across 7 bases. The J segment lost 5 bases and the V segment lost 7 bases, leaving 10 bases of the junction unmatched. CDR1 and CDR2 from the germline V gene are MNHEY and SVGAGI. The length of the CDR3 is 14 residues. In DNA, the CDR3 is TGTGCCAGCACTGTGAGACAGGGCCGGACTGAAGCTTTCTTT. This encodes CASTVRQGRTEAFF.

This chain uses TRBV10-2 with TRBJ2-1, with 12 bases lining up with TRBD1. Trimming took 6 bases from V and 0 from J; bases not matched to a gene: 15. The CDR3 totals 20 residues. Germline V gene data show CDR1 as WSHSY and CDR2 as SAAADI. The chain's CDR3 is CASSPPYGTGGLGSYNEQFF. The CDR3 nucleotides are TGCGCCAGCAGCCCGCCTTACGGGACAGGGGGCCTTGGCTCCTACAATGAGCAGTTCTTC.

The table lists this clone with a count of one. The chain combines TRBV7-6 with TRBJ2-7, with 9 bases identical to TRBD2. The germline CDR1 and CDR2 sequences are SGHVS and FNYEAQ. This CDR3 contains 17 residues. V was pared by 3 bases and J by 3 bases, with 12 bases of the junction left unmatched. The CDR3 coding sequence is TGTGCCAGCAGCTTGGGGTACGCCGCTAGCGGGAACTACGAGCAGTACTTC. It translates to CASSLGYAASGNYEQYF.

V and J are TRBV9 and TRBJ2-5; 8 nucleotides align to TRBD2. Per germline, CDR1 SGDLS and CDR2 YYNGEE. After removal of 3 bases from V and 5 bases from J, the junction contained 12 bases not matched to a gene. This CDR3 is 16 amino acids long. The CDR3: CASSASPGLVIETQYF. In DNA, the CDR3 is TGTGCCAGCAGCGCCAGTCCGGGACTAGTGATCGAGACCCAGTACTTC.

V usage is TRBV15 and J usage is TRBJ2-5, with a tentative D call TRBD2 (5 bases). The germline V gene has CDR1 LNHNV and CDR2 YYDKDF (reference sequence). V lost 0 bases and J lost 7, with 30 bases in between. This CDR3 region has 20 residues. The DNA of the CDR3 is TGTGCCACCAGCAGAGAAGATAGCGTCTCTGACGTGGGTGGATGGGGGACCCAGTACTTC. Translation gives CATSREDSVSDVGGWGTQYF.

The rearrangement joins TRBV30 to TRBJ1-1; 7 nucleotides match TRBD1. V trimming: 1 base; J trimming: 0 bases; junction bases outside the gene matches: 5. The CDR3 length is 15 residues. The germline V gene encodes CDR1 GTSNPN and CDR2 SVGIG (reference sequence). CDR3 sequence (DNA): TGTGCCTGGAGTGGTCCGGACAGGCTGAACACTGAAGCTTTCTTT. Its protein product is CAWSGPDRLNTEAFF.

The rearrangement uses TRBV5-1 and TRBJ2-7, with TRBD1 identical over 7 bases. Germline assignment: CDR1 SGHRS and CDR2 YFSETQ. This CDR3 region has 14 residues. Trimming at V came to 3 bases and at J to 5 bases, leaving 8 bases not matched to a gene. CDR3 nucleotide sequence: TGCGCCAGCAGCTCGACAGGGAAGGAAGACGAGCAGTACTTC. Translating it yields CASSSTGKEDEQYF.

The count of this clone is one. V gene TRBV2 combines with J gene TRBJ2-7; D perhaps matches TRBD2 (6 bases). Germline values: CDR1 SNHLY, CDR2 FYNNEI. Trimming left V 6 bases short and J 3 bases short, with 24 bases between. There are 17 residues in the CDR3. CDR3 nucleotide sequence: TGTGCCAGCAGGGCCACTAGCATCCGCCAAATAATCTACGAGCAGTACTTC. Translated: CASRATSIRQIIYEQYF.

The V gene is TRBV5-8, the J gene TRBJ1-5; 8 positions agree with TRBD1. The CDR3 is made up of 13 amino acids. Unmatched junction bases numbered 1, after V lost 0 bases and J lost 8 bases. CDR1 and CDR2 from the germline V gene are SGHTS and YDEGEE. CDR3 DNA sequence: TGTGCCAGCAGCTTGGACAGGGGGGAGCCCCAGCATTTT. This sequence encodes CASSLDRGEPQHF.

V gene TRBV5-4 combines with J gene TRBJ1-6, with 7 bases fitting TRBD1. The CDR3 is 17 amino acids. V was pared by 4 bases and J by 0 bases, with 7 bases of the junction left unmatched. Germline V CDR1 and CDR2: SGHNT, YYREEE (reference sequence). CDR3 residues: CASSPGTASSYNSPLHF. The CDR3, as DNA: TGTGCCAGCAGCCCGGGGACAGCTAGCTCCTATAATTCACCCCTCCACTTT.

The chain employs TRBV7-9 and TRBJ1-1; the match to TRBD1 covers 7 bases. The CDR3 totals 15 residues. Germline CDR1 and CDR2: SEHNR and FQNEAQ (reference sequence). The trim removed 1 base at V and 5 bases at J, leaving 7 bases unmatched. The chain's CDR3 is CASSLGQGVWTEAFF. In DNA form, the CDR3 reads TGTGCCAGCAGCTTAGGGCAGGGGGTTTGGACTGAAGCTTTCTTT.

The gene calls are TRBV24-1 and TRBJ2-3, with 8 bases matching TRBD1. Germline lookup yields CDR1 KGHDR and CDR2 SFDVKD. CDR3 length: 15 residues. J lost 5 bases, V lost 3 bases, and 6 bases had no gene match. CDR3 protein: CATSDVRGRVDTQYF. The CDR3 DNA sequence: TGTGCCACCAGTGATGTCAGGGGGCGAGTAGATACGCAGTATTTT.

The V call is TRBV7-2, the J call TRBJ1-1; D not certain. V lost 3 bases to trimming and J lost 4 bases, with 15 bases between them. Germline V gene data show CDR1 as SGHTA and CDR2 as FQGNSA. This CDR3 is 15 amino acids long. This chain's CDR3 is CASSLDSSLTTEAFF. The CDR3 nucleotides are TGTGCCAGCAGCTTGGACTCCAGCCTGACCACTGAAGCTTTCTTT.

J is TRBJ1-2 and V is TRBV18; 10 bases are shared with TRBD1. The J segment lost 5 bases and the V segment lost 4 bases, leaving 7 bases of the junction unmatched. Germline V gene sequence: CDR1 KGHSH, CDR2 LQKENI. The CDR3 has 15 amino acids. CDR3 loop: CASSQGQGTIYGYTF. The CDR3 DNA follows: TGTGCCAGCTCACAGGGACAGGGGACCATTTATGGCTACACCTTC.

V is TRBV24-1 and J is TRBJ1-3; no clear D. CDR1 KGHDR and CDR2 SFDVKD come from the germline V gene. Trimming left V 3 bases short and J 0 bases short, with 11 bases between. CDR3 length: 16 amino acids. CDR3 in DNA: TGTGCCACCAGTGATATAGTCCGATACTCTGGAAACACCATATATTTT. Translation gives CATSDIVRYSGNTIYF.

The V and J genes are TRBV9 and TRBJ2-2, with D possibly being TRBD2 (5 bases). Trimming took 4 bases from V and 0 from J, leaving 10 bases between them. This CDR3 contains 15 residues. Germline CDR1 reads SGDLS; CDR2 reads YYNGEE. The DNA for the CDR3 is TGTGCCAGCAGCTTCCGGACTTCGAACACCGGGGAGCTGTTTTTT. Residues: CASSFRTSNTGELFF.

The V call is TRBV7-2, the J call TRBJ1-2; 9 bases align to TRBD1. Trimming cost V 4 bases and J 4 bases; bases outside gene matches: 7. Germline V gene data show CDR1 as SGHTA and CDR2 as FQGNSA. This CDR3 region has 15 residues. CDR3 nucleotide sequence: TGTGCCAGCAGCTACACAGGGGGCGAGTCCTATGGCTACACCTTC. This encodes CASSYTGGESYGYTF.

The J gene is TRBJ1-4, the V gene TRBV15; no firm D call. The V and J ends lost 2 bases and 7 bases respectively, with 14 bases between them. The CDR3 extends over 15 amino acids. Germline V gene lookup returns CDR1 LNHNV and CDR2 YYDKDF (reference sequence). CDR3: CATSRLRFSSEKLFF. The CDR3 nucleotides are TGTGCCACCAGCAGACTCCGTTTCTCTAGTGAAAAACTGTTTTTT.

The J gene is TRBJ2-3, the V gene TRBV24-1, with D possibly being TRBD2 (5 bases). The V and J ends lost 7 bases and 4 bases respectively, with 5 bases between them. This CDR3 contains 11 residues. Germline assignment: CDR1 KGHDR and CDR2 SFDVKD. The CDR3 DNA is TGTGCCACCAGCGGGGCAGATACGCAGTATTTT. Translation: CATSGADTQYF.

The chain has TRBV7-2 and TRBJ2-1, with D possibly matching TRBD2 (5 bases). Germline V gene data show CDR1 as SGHTA and CDR2 as FQGNSA. The V and J ends lost 4 bases and 9 bases respectively, with 13 bases between them. The CDR3 consists of 13 residues. CDR3 nucleotide sequence: TGTGCCAGCAGCTACGACCCCGGAGGTGAGCAGTTCTTC. Its translation: CASSYDPGGEQFF.

The rearrangement links TRBV2 to TRBJ1-1; D possibly corresponds to TRBD1 (6 bases). Trimming cost V 8 bases and J 6 bases, with 16 bases left between them. The CDR3 is made up of 13 amino acids. CDR1 and CDR2 (germline): SNHLY, FYNNEI. The DNA of the CDR3 is TGTGCCAGCGAGGTAACAGGGTTCGCTGAAGCTTTCTTT. It yields the protein CASEVTGFAEAFF.

V is TRBV5-1 and J is TRBJ1-2; maybe TRBD1 (6 bases). CDR3 length equals 16 residues. V lost 1 base to trimming and J lost 0 bases, with 13 bases between them. Per the germline V gene, CDR1 is SGHRS and CDR2 is YFSETQ. Here the CDR3 DNA reads TGCGCCAGCAGCTTGAACCTACAGGGAACTAACTATGGCTACACCTTC. It encodes CASSLNLQGTNYGYTF. Full variable domain (missing parts from reference TRBV5-1 and TRBJ1-2): KAGVTQTPRYLIKTRGQQVTLSCSPISGHRSVSWYQQTPGQGLQFLFEYFSETQRNKGNFPGRFSGRQFSNSRSEMNVSTLELGDSALYLCASSLNLQGTNYGYTFGSGTRLTVV.

The genes are TRBV28 and TRBJ2-1, with 10 nucleotides matching TRBD2. Germline values: CDR1 MDHEN, CDR2 SYDVKM. The CDR3 totals 15 residues. Trimming cost V 5 bases and J 9 bases; bases outside gene matches: 10. The CDR3 sequence is CASSPPPAGGGEQFF. In nucleotides, the CDR3 is TGTGCCAGCAGTCCCCCCCCAGCGGGAGGGGGTGAGCAGTTCTTC. Filled out from reference TRBV28 and TRBJ2-1, the complete variable domain reads DVKVTQSSRYLVKRTGEKVFLECVQDMDHENMFWYRQDPGLGLRLIYFSYDVKMKEKGDIPEGYSVSREKKERFSLILESASTNQTSMYLCASSPPPAGGGEQFFGPGTRLTVL.

This chain joins TRBV19 and TRBJ1-5; D is unclear. CDR1 is LNHDA and CDR2 is SQIVND in the germline V gene (reference sequence). Between the trimmed V and J ends, which lost 6 bases and 6 bases, there was a span of 15 bases. This CDR3 is 14 amino acids long. As DNA, the CDR3 is TGTGCCAGTAGGGACTCCCTTTTTTCTCAGCCCCAGCATTTT. Protein product: CASRDSLFSQPQHF. The whole variable domain, filled in from reference TRBV19 and TRBJ1-5, reads DGGITQSPKYLFRKEGQNVTLSCEQNLNHDAMYWYRQDPGQGLRLIYYSQIVNDFQKGDIAEGYSVSREKKESFPLTVTSAQKNPTAFYLCASRDSLFSQPQHFGDGTRLSIL.

In regard to this clone: One end of the junction is discordant with germline, which a read error may explain. The rearrangement joins TRBV19 to TRBJ1-4; 7 bases are shared with TRBD1. CDR3 length equals 14 residues. The germline V gene encodes CDR1 LNHDA and CDR2 SQIVND (reference sequence). The CDR3 sequence is CASSRQGTYEKLFF. The CDR3 DNA sequence: TGTGCCAGTAGTAGACAGGGAACTTATGAAAAACTGTTTTTT.

Comment on this clone: A junction end diverges from the germline sequence, so it may reflect a read error. CDR3 protein: CASILQLDRGVAKNIQYF. CDR3 DNA sequence: TGTGCAAGCATCCTCCAACTTGACAGGGGGGTAGCCAAAAACATTCAGTACTTC. V is TRBV2 and J is TRBJ2-4, with 9 bases matching TRBD1. This CDR3 has 18 residues. The germline V gene encodes CDR1 SNHLY and CDR2 FYNNEI.

The chain is built from TRBV10-3 and TRBJ1-2; no definite D call. CDR1 and CDR2 from the germline V gene are ENHRY and SYGVKD. CDR3 length: 12 amino acids. V shed 0 bases and J shed 6 bases, with 5 bases lying between them. For the CDR3, the DNA is TGTGCCATCAGTGAGTCACAGAATGGCTACACCTTC. The encoded protein is CAISESQNGYTF.

This clone was picked up one time. This chain joins TRBV6-5 and TRBJ1-1; D gene unclear. Germline V gene sequence: CDR1 MNHEY, CDR2 SVGAGI. The CDR3 is made up of 14 amino acids. V shed 5 bases and J shed 4 bases, with 14 bases lying between them. The DNA for the CDR3 is TGTGCCAGCAGTCCCCCGGGAAGGACCACTGAAGCTTTCTTT. This codes for CASSPPGRTTEAFF.

V is TRBV30 and J is TRBJ1-3; 7 nucleotides agree with TRBD1. V trimming: 1 base; J trimming: 2 bases; junction bases outside the gene matches: 14. CDR3 length equals 18 residues. The germline V gene has CDR1 GTSNPN and CDR2 SVGIG (reference sequence). CDR3 coding DNA: TGTGCCTGGAGTGGCCGGGACAGAAACCTTATTACTGGAAACACCATATATTTT. Its translation: CAWSGRDRNLITGNTIYF.

There are a few counts of this clone. The chain couples TRBV18 to TRBJ1-1; perhaps TRBD1 as D (5 bases). V dropped 3 bases and J dropped 2 bases, with 10 bases sitting between them. CDR1 is KGHSH and CDR2 is LQKENI in the germline V gene. This CDR3 is 14 amino acids long. The CDR3 DNA is TGTGCCAGCTCACCGAATCAGGGAAACACTGAAGCTTTCTTT. Translating gives CASSPNQGNTEAFF.

The CDR3 nucleotides read TGTGCCACTACGGGGGGCAGTTCCAATCAGCCCCAGCATTTT. The encoded protein is CATTGGSSNQPQHF. The chain couples TRBV19 to TRBJ1-5; maybe TRBD1 (6 bases). Between the trimmed V and J ends, which lost 10 bases and 3 bases, there was a span of 16 bases. Per germline, CDR1 LNHDA and CDR2 SQIVND (reference sequence). This CDR3 comprises 14 residues.